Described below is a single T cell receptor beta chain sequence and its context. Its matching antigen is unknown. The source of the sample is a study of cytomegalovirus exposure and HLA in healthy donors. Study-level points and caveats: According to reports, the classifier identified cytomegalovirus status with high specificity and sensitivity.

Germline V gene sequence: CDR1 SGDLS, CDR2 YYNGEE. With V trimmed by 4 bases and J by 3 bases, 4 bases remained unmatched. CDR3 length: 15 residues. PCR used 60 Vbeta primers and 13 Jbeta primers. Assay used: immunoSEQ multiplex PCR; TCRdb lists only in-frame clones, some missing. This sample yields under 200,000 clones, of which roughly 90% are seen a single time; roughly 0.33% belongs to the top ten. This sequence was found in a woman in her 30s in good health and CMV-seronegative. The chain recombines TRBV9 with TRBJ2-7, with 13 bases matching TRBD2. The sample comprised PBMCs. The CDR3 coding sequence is TGTGCCAGCAGCCCCCGACTAGCGGGAGGCTACGAGCAGTACTTC. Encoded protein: CASSPRLAGGYEQYF.